One sample yielded the 20 T cell receptor beta chains listed below, sequenced in a study of T cell changes during pregnancy in multiple sclerosis. The data were produced by immunoSEQ multiplex PCR, yet TCRdb's version contains in-frame clones alone and is incomplete. This repertoire shows 90,000 to 120,000 clones, less than 95% found once; its top ten account for around 0.8%. Sequencing used peripheral blood, obtained in the third trimester of pregnancy. These TCRs come from a female donor in good health, enrolled as a control in a pregnancy study.

The chain uses TRBV7-2 and TRBJ2-7; tentatively, D is TRBD1 (6 bases). In germline, CDR1 is SGHTA, CDR2 FQGNSA. There are 15 residues in the CDR3. V was pared by 1 base and J by 8 bases, with 18 bases between. The CDR3 DNA reads TGTGCCAGCAGCTTAGTTCAGGGGACCCGGACGCAGCAGTACTTC. Amino acid sequence: CASSLVQGTRTQQYF.

The chain couples TRBV9 to TRBJ2-7; D gene unclear. V was trimmed by 0 bases and J by 0 bases, leaving 13 bases between them. The CDR3 has 16 residues. Germline V gene lookup returns CDR1 SGDLS and CDR2 YYNGEE. CDR3 loop: CASSVDGGASSYEQYF. In DNA form, the CDR3 reads TGTGCCAGCAGCGTAGACGGCGGCGCTAGCTCCTACGAGCAGTACTTC.

The chain is built from TRBV7-2 and TRBJ2-7; D perhaps matches TRBD1 (5 bases). Germline-derived CDR1 and CDR2 are SGHTA and FQGNSA. The CDR3 has 14 amino acids. V dropped 1 base and J dropped 3 bases, with 10 bases sitting between them. The CDR3 DNA reads TGTGCCAGCAGCTTAGGCCAGGGTAACTACGAGCAGTACTTC. Its protein is CASSLGQGNYEQYF.

The V gene is TRBV7-9, the J gene TRBJ2-1, with 7 bases identical to TRBD1. The CDR3 sequence is 14 residues long. Trimming at V came to 5 bases and at J to 8 bases, leaving 9 bases not matched to a gene. Germline V gives CDR1 SEHNR, CDR2 FQNEAQ (reference sequence). The CDR3 reads CASSQRQGWDEQFF. CDR3 sequence (DNA): TGTGCCAGCAGCCAACGACAGGGTTGGGATGAGCAGTTCTTC.

The J gene is TRBJ2-3, the V gene TRBV6-4, with D tentatively TRBD1 (6 bases). CDR1 and CDR2 (germline): MRHNA, SNTAGT. V dropped 4 bases and J dropped 4 bases, with 12 bases sitting between them. CDR3 length equals 14 residues. The CDR3 protein is CASSGDQGPDTQYF. For the CDR3, the DNA is TGTGCCAGCAGTGGGGACCAGGGGCCAGATACGCAGTATTTT.

The V gene is TRBV10-3, the J gene TRBJ1-5; D remains ambiguous. Germline V gene sequence: CDR1 ENHRY, CDR2 SYGVKD. Trimming removed 3 bases from V and 6 bases from J, with 9 bases in between. CDR3 size: 13 residues. The CDR3 here is CAISDAVSQPQHF. The CDR3 coding sequence is TGTGCCATCAGTGACGCGGTGAGTCAGCCCCAGCATTTT.

The CDR3 is CSVAGQGNFYEQYF. The CDR3 nucleotides read TGCAGCGTGGCGGGACAGGGAAATTTCTACGAGCAGTACTTC. The chain employs TRBV29-1 and TRBJ2-7; 9 bases agree with TRBD1. Germline trimming cut 6 bases from V and 3 bases from J; bases unmatched to any gene: 9. CDR1 and CDR2 (germline): SQVTM, ANQGSEA. The CDR3 is 14 amino acids.

The chain uses TRBV6-5 and TRBJ1-2; D unresolved. This CDR3 is built from 13 residues. Germline CDR1 is MNHEY and CDR2 is SVGAGI. The V end lost 2 bases, the J end lost 8 bases, and 12 bases lay between the germline ends. DNA for the CDR3: TGTGCCAGCAGTTACCGGAGCAAACGCGGCTACACCTTC. Protein sequence: CASSYRSKRGYTF.

This chain joins TRBV5-1 and TRBJ2-1; D possibly corresponds to TRBD1 (6 bases). Trimming removed 4 bases from V and 5 bases from J, with 16 bases in between. This CDR3 spans 15 amino acids. Looked up from germline, CDR1 is SGHRS and CDR2 is YFSETQ. CDR3 protein: CASSSRDIGNNEQFF. The DNA for the CDR3 is TGCGCCAGCAGCAGCCGGGACATTGGAAACAATGAGCAGTTCTTC.

This rearrangement joins TRBV5-1 to TRBJ1-2; 9 bases line up with TRBD1. The V gene's germline CDR1 is SGHRS and CDR2 YFSETQ. The CDR3 covers 14 residues. The trim removed 0 bases at V and 6 bases at J, leaving 3 bases unmatched. CDR3: CASSLDRGRDGYTF. DNA for the CDR3: TGCGCCAGCAGCTTGGACAGGGGGCGGGATGGCTACACCTTC.

This chain links TRBV19 with TRBJ1-1; TRBD1 aligns across 7 bases. CDR1 is LNHDA, CDR2 SQIVND, per germline (reference sequence). This CDR3 is 14 amino acids long. The V gene end was trimmed by 5 bases and the J gene end by 1 base; junction bases not matched to a gene: 4. The CDR3 sequence: CASSPGTANTEAFF. The CDR3 DNA reads as TGTGCCAGTAGTCCCGGGACAGCGAACACTGAAGCTTTCTTT.

In nucleotides, the CDR3 is TGTGCCAGCAGTTATAGTCGGGAGACCTACAATGAGCAGTTCTTC. This translates into CASSYSRETYNEQFF. The V call is TRBV6-5, the J call TRBJ2-1, with D possibly matching TRBD2 (6 bases). The germline V gene encodes CDR1 MNHEY and CDR2 SVGAGI. The CDR3 consists of 15 residues. Trimming removed 3 bases at V and 2 bases at J, with 11 bases between.

The rearrangement joins TRBV13 to TRBJ1-4, with no clear D. In germline, CDR1 is PRHDT, CDR2 FYEKMQ (reference sequence). Trimming shortened V by 8 bases and J by 0 bases, and 10 bases separated the two germline ends. The CDR3 consists of 14 residues. DNA of the CDR3: TGTGCCAGCTTCCGGAGCGCAACTAATGAAAAACTGTTTTTT. Protein sequence: CASFRSATNEKLFF.

This chain joins TRBV25-1 and TRBJ2-3; 13 nucleotides line up with TRBD2. CDR1 is MGHDK, CDR2 SYGVNS, per germline. V was clipped by 0 bases and J by 6 bases; unmatched bases: 9. The CDR3 has 18 residues. The CDR3 sequence is CASSEYETSGGAVDTQYF. The DNA for the CDR3 is TGTGCCAGCAGTGAATACGAAACTAGCGGGGGGGCCGTGGATACGCAGTATTTT.

This clone has just one count. J is TRBJ1-2 and V is TRBV4-2, with TRBD1 as a possible D gene (5 bases). V was cut by 0 bases and J by 5 bases, with 13 bases left in between. The germline V gene has CDR1 LGHNA and CDR2 YNFKEQ. The CDR3 length is 15 residues. The chain's CDR3 is CASSQDKGTDYGYTF. The DNA of the CDR3 is TGTGCCAGCAGCCAAGATAAGGGGACTGATTATGGCTACACCTTC.

The gene calls are TRBV18 and TRBJ2-2; TRBD1 aligns across 10 bases. Germline V gene data show CDR1 as KGHSH and CDR2 as LQKENI. J gave up 5 bases and V 3 bases, and 3 bases lay outside the gene matches. The CDR3 contains 15 residues. In DNA, the CDR3 is TGTGCCAGCTCACCGGGACAGGGGCGGACCGGGGAGCTGTTTTTT. This sequence encodes CASSPGQGRTGELFF.

The chain joins TRBV30 to TRBJ2-7, with D tentatively TRBD1 (8 bases). CDR1 is GTSNPN, CDR2 SVGIG, per germline (reference sequence). The CDR3 consists of 13 residues. V was trimmed by 3 bases and J by 5 bases, leaving 14 bases between them. Here the CDR3 reads CAWRWTGRDEQYF. The CDR3, as DNA: TGTGCCTGGAGATGGACAGGGAGGGACGAGCAGTACTTC.

The sample holds one count of this clone. V gene TRBV27 combines with J gene TRBJ1-2, with TRBD1 as a possible D gene (6 bases). Per germline, CDR1 MNHEY and CDR2 SMNVEV (reference sequence). The length of the CDR3 is 14 residues. V was trimmed by 3 bases and J by 7 bases, leaving 15 bases between them. The CDR3 nucleotides are TGTGCCAGCAGTTTTATGGACAGACGCTCTGGCTACACCTTC. Its protein product is CASSFMDRRSGYTF.

The CDR3 nucleotides are TGTGCCAGCAGGGCGAGCGGGGGAGTCAATGAGCAGTTCTTC. Encoded protein: CASRASGGVNEQFF. The genes are TRBV6-5 and TRBJ2-1; 8 bases match TRBD2. The CDR3 totals 14 residues. From germline, CDR1 is MNHEY and CDR2 SVGAGI. V gave up 6 bases and J gave up 6 bases; unmatched junction bases: 7.

The rearrangement joins TRBV19 to TRBJ1-1; 8 nucleotides agree with TRBD1. The CDR3 loop spans 13 amino acids. V lost 6 bases, J lost 5 bases, and 5 bases stayed unmatched. CDR1 and CDR2 (germline): LNHDA, SQIVND (reference sequence). The CDR3 protein is CASRTTGGTEAFF. The CDR3 coding sequence is TGTGCCAGTAGAACCACAGGGGGAACTGAAGCTTTCTTT.